This paragraph reports one TCR beta chain. This clonotype was observed a handful of times. Its antigen is currently not known. The sample holds no much larger clone one base away, and base qualities are not on file. TCR beta CDR3 regions were amplified from RNA transcripts. The TCR CDR3 was subjected to a first round of RT-PCR using the HTBI primer set and the Qiagen OneStep RT-PCR kit. Libraries were constructed in a second round of multiplex PCR, after which size selection and purification were carried out. Paired-end sequencing of the libraries was performed with 100 bp reads on an Illumina HiSeq2000. Turning to the authors' computational methods: SOAPnuke was used to process the raw data, removing reads that contained adapters or uncalled bases, had a mean Phred below 15, or lacked an exact match to the constant primer or identifier. COPE v1.2.5 was used to merge the high-quality paired reads, and each unique nucleotide sequence was defined as a clonotype. MiTCR v1.1 was used to align the clonotypes against IMGT TRBV, TRBD and TRBJ reference segments. The analysis was restricted to V-J combinations with a frequency above 0.0001, which together covered about 99% of the repertoires. A TCS score was defined as the ratio of F50 (clonal expansion) to E x V (chaos), with BLOSUM62-based TCRdist applied between CDR3 peptides within each V-J. Welch's t-statistics and random forest reduced 500 to 650 V-J features to some 14, which were used in a naive Bayes classifier (R e1071). Clones were called with MiXCR by TCRdb after fastp trimmed the public reads at Q25, and only in-frame beta chains were retained. Each CDR3 protein appears once, grouped with its most common genes and DNA. Clone size and V and J calls follow TCRdb, not the original study. The sample table shows hundreds of thousands of distinct CDR3 sequences, and 16% are seen once. Of the sample, 15% to 20% falls within the top ten clones.

A patient counted as having stable Graves' hyperthyroidism if no progression to ophthalmopathy occurred over 18 months of follow-up. Hyperthyroidism patients were newly diagnosed, with disease duration under 2 months, and aged 18 to 65 years. Patients with uncontrolled infections, other autoimmune diseases, pregnancy or lactation were excluded. Clinical symptoms, serum thyroxine and TRAb, thyroid ultrasound, and orbital computed tomography formed the basis for the diagnoses. PBMCs were separated from roughly 9.3 ml of fresh peripheral blood using Ficoll-Paque density gradient centrifugation. Trizol reagent was used to extract total RNA, and RNA quality was then checked on an Agilent 2100 Bioanalyzer. The germline V gene gives CDR1 as SGHTA and CDR2 as FQGNSA. Inclusive of the bounding cysteine and phenylalanine, the CDR3 is 12 residues long. The CDR3 DNA has 36 bases and is translated from base 1. V lost 3 bases and J lost 9 bases; the stretch between them is 6 bases long.

The data derive from a study of T cells in Graves' hyperthyroidism and ophthalmopathy (dated by TCRdb to between 2018 and 2021). Study-wide context: Peripheral blood was collected at initial diagnosis, before any treatment. To identify distinguishing TCR V-J signatures, a discovery cohort of about 100 patients was used, comprising approximately 40 with Graves' ophthalmopathy and some 57 with stable Graves' hyperthyroidism. In roughly six Graves' hyperthyroidism patients, the study also compared T-cell repertoires from thyroid tissue with T-cell repertoires from blood. The 75 to 100 discovery patients were randomly divided into training and test sets at a 7:3 ratio. The paper describes TCR Vbeta CDR3 sequencing of about 140 peripheral blood samples, made up of roughly 40 ophthalmopathy patients, around 73 hyperthyroidism patients and roughly 17 progressor patients. After sampling, hyperthyroidism patients received methimazole starting at 30 mg daily, and ophthalmopathy patients received high-dose intravenous methylprednisolone. Whether ophthalmopathy could be predicted prospectively was tested in an independent validation cohort made up of some 20 hyperthyroidism patients plus 17 patients who later progressed to ophthalmopathy.

Findings and caveats that apply to the study as a whole: No statistical method was used to fix the sample size in advance, and group allocation was not hidden from the investigators. A 13 V-J signature model separated ophthalmopathy from stable hyperthyroidism, with around 91% sensitivity and roughly 81% specificity in cross-validation and 80%/75% in testing. In validation, progression to ophthalmopathy was predicted by the model with more than 65% sensitivity and roughly 72% specificity, a median of 6.5 months before onset. Most expanded thyroid clonotypes (frequency above 0.001) were also detected in blood, a finding suggesting that blood repertoires may reflect thyroid immune responses.

The sequence derives from a woman under 30 with Graves' hyperthyroidism. Sequenced material: blood. The sequence joins TRBV7-2 to TRBJ1-6; the D gene lacks a confident call. In nucleotide form, the sequence is TGTGCCAGCAGCTTGATTCTTTCACCCCTCCACTTT. Translated, it reads CASSLILSPLHF.